This T cell receptor beta chain originates from a study of identical twins. Notes on the study in general: Memory repertoires lacked the insertion deficit that abundant cord blood beta clonotypes showed. Conclusions relied on cross-sectional statistical analysis, not following the same donors.

This clonotype turned up a few times. As yet, its antigen is unknown. CDR1 and CDR2 (germline): MNHNS, SASEGT. The CDR3 has 14 amino acids. The ends lost 5 bases at V and 8 bases at J; junction bases unmatched: 8. TCRdb itself ran the 5' RACE reads through MiXCR, one entry per CDR3 protein. The profile shows 550,000 to 800,000 distinct CDR3 sequences, about 7% of them singletons. These data also featured in a second study, about yellow fever vaccine responses in identical twins.

This clonotype was obtained from a woman under 30 in good health. The chain has TRBV6-1 and TRBJ1-3, with TRBD1 matching over 8 bases. Material for sequencing was PBMCs. CDR3 DNA sequence: TGTGCCAGCAGTCCCGACAGGGGCGGGTACACCATATATTTT. Translating gives CASSPDRGGYTIYF.